This T cell receptor (beta chain) was identified in a study of Graves' ophthalmopathy and Graves' hyperthyroidism. This clonotype was recorded at least ten times. Researchers took RNA transcripts and amplified TCR beta CDR3 regions from them. Following a first-round RT-PCR that used HTBI primers, a second-round multiplex PCR was carried out. From the multiplex PCR reads, TCRdb called clonotypes with MiXCR, one entry per CDR3 protein. The sample has about 58,000 distinct CDR3 sequences; more than 40% are singletons. Source material: peripheral blood. This receptor was taken from an adult woman with Graves' ophthalmopathy.

The CDR3, as DNA: TGTGCCAGCAGTCCCATGGGGGGACAGGGACGTCATGGCTACACCTTC. Residues: CASSPMGGQGRHGYTF. V is TRBV27 and J is TRBJ1-2; 9 bases are shared with TRBD1. CDR3 size: 16 residues. V shed 5 bases and J 6 bases; nucleotides not matched to a gene: 13. The germline CDR1 and CDR2 sequences are MNHEY and SMNVEV (reference sequence).